This TCR beta chain was documented in a study of blood T cell repertoires in COVID-19. Turning to the study itself: COVID-19 samples from acute and convalescent phases originated in the United States, Italy and Spain.

In its sample, this clone was seen once. CDR1 and CDR2 from the germline V gene are PRHDT and FYEKMQ (reference sequence). J lost 8 bases, V lost 5 bases, and 5 bases had no gene match. The CDR3 covers 12 residues. During active infection, Seattle patients enrolled and were then monitored through disease. Source study methods: Estimation of nucleated cell counts relied on the amplification of reference gene primers. TCRdb's table, derived via immunoSEQ multiplex PCR, lists solely in-frame clones and lacks some. V and J calls and clone size come straight from that table; D and trimming were deduced from the DNA. Of around 160,000 clones listed, roughly 85% are singletons.

What was sequenced was peripheral blood. The source of this sequence is a woman aged 55-69 years with COVID-19, enrolled during active disease. The chain combines TRBV13 with TRBJ1-1; 7 bases map to TRBD1. This CDR3 reads CASSDTGVEAFF. In DNA form, the CDR3 reads TGTGCCAGCAGCGATACAGGGGTCGAAGCTTTCTTT.